This T cell receptor (beta chain) was retrieved from a study of Ad26.COV2.S vaccination and SARS-CoV-2 variants. Method: immunoSEQ multiplex PCR; TCRdb's copy keeps in-frame clones and lacks some. The sample consists of approximately 400,000 clones, 92% of them appearing once. A remark on this clone: The antigen remains unidentified.

This CDR3 comprises 14 residues. CDR1 is KGHSH, CDR2 LQKENI, per germline. V gave up 1 base and J gave up 6 bases, with 13 bases separating them. Findings and caveats of the study: The breadth of spike-specific CD8+ and CD4+ T cell responses after vaccination was reportedly substantial. Placebo recipients trailed vaccine recipients in spike-specific TCR breadth. Placebo recipients and vaccine recipients were similar in non-spike TCR breadth.

The chain has TRBV18 and TRBJ2-7; D gene unclear. This clonotype originated in a human donor who had recovered from COVID-19. Sequenced material: peripheral blood, taken after recovery from COVID-19. The CDR3 coding sequence is TGTGCCAGCTCACCACTCCCGGGTTACTCCGAGCAGTACTTC. Translation gives CASSPLPGYSEQYF.